Ten or more counts support the clone carrying this T cell receptor beta chain. What it binds is unknown. TCRdb called the PCR reads again in MiXCR, with one record for every CDR3 protein. The sample holds tens of thousands of distinct CDR3 sequences, roughly 18% seen once. The data originate from a study of molecular identifiers for immune sequencing clone quantification. About the study: Four of five splits of RNA from approximately 20,000 or 100,000 naive CD8 cells were sequenced in replicates. Study-level points and caveats: Single-cell amounts of spiked Jurkat TCR RNA were reportedly detectable among about a million naive cells. Clones above 20 RNA copies contained over 98% of effector molecules and under 1% of naive molecules.

This CDR3 comprises 14 residues. Germline V gene sequence: CDR1 PRHDT, CDR2 FYEKMQ (reference sequence). V shed 4 bases and J 2 bases; nucleotides not matched to a gene: 5. As CD8+CD4-CCR7+CD45RA+ cells, naive CD8 T cells were sorted. V usage is TRBV13 and J usage is TRBJ2-7; 7 bases map to TRBD1. The origin of this receptor is a human donor in good health. Some libraries in this study had Jurkat cell RNA spiked in. The sequenced material came from naive CD8+ T cells from blood, with Jurkat cell RNA spiked in. Subset in this sample: FACS-sorted CD8+CD4-CCR7+CD45RA+ naive T cells. CDR3 amino acids: CASSSGQLAYEQYF. The DNA of the CDR3 is TGTGCCAGCAGCTCGGGACAGTTAGCCTACGAGCAGTACTTC.